Each of the 21 T cell receptor beta chains below was sequenced from the same sample in a study of T cells after yellow fever vaccination. MiXCR was run by TCRdb on the 5' RACE reads, yielding one entry per CDR3 protein. The data show nearly 350,000 distinct CDR3 sequences, roughly 8.4% seen once. This material consisted of PBMCs, taken more than 35 days after the first yellow fever vaccination. Receptor source: a man aged 18 to 29 who received the YFV17D yellow fever vaccine.

The rearrangement links TRBV2 to TRBJ2-7; D ambiguous. CDR1 is SNHLY and CDR2 is FYNNEI in the germline V gene. CDR3 size: 12 residues. Trimming took off 2 bases at V and 2 bases at J, with 4 bases between the two ends. CDR3 sequence: CASSERAYEQYF. CDR3 sequence (DNA): TGTGCCAGCAGTGAACGGGCCTACGAGCAGTACTTC.

This clonotype came up a few times. The gene calls are TRBV2 and TRBJ2-7; D could derive from TRBD1 or TRBD2 (5 bases each). V was pared by 5 bases and J by 5 bases, with 10 bases between. Per the germline V gene, CDR1 is SNHLY and CDR2 is FYNNEI. There are 12 residues in the CDR3. CDR3 amino acids: CASSSQGHEQYV. The DNA for the CDR3 is TGTGCCAGCAGTTCTCAGGGACACGAGCAGTACGTC.

The V call is TRBV20-1, the J call TRBJ2-2; D ambiguous. With 2 bases removed from V and 1 base from J, the gap between germline ends came to 5 bases. The CDR3 has 13 residues. Germline V CDR1 and CDR2: DFQATT, SNEGSKA (reference sequence). The CDR3, as DNA: TGCAGTGCTAGACTTGGGAACACCGGGGAGCTGTTTTTT. This encodes CSARLGNTGELFF.

The sample holds a few counts of this clonotype. The chain carries TRBV19 and TRBJ1-5; maybe TRBD1 (6 bases). V gave up 10 bases and J gave up 7 bases, with 17 bases separating them. The length of the CDR3 is 13 residues. CDR1 and CDR2 from the germline V gene are LNHDA and SQIVND (reference sequence). The CDR3 DNA sequence: TGTGCCACCGAGGGGGGGATGCACCAGCCCCAGCATTTT. It yields the protein CATEGGMHQPQHF.

In this sample, this clonotype turned up a few times. V is TRBV29-1 and J is TRBJ2-3; the match to TRBD1 covers 7 bases. Trimming took 4 bases from V and 0 from J; bases not matched to a gene: 7. The CDR3 is 15 residues long. Germline V gene sequence: CDR1 SQVTM, CDR2 ANQGSEA. CDR3: CSVVRGLISTDTQYF. The CDR3 DNA reads as TGCAGCGTTGTAAGGGGGCTGATCAGCACAGATACGCAGTATTTT.

The V gene is TRBV4-3, the J gene TRBJ2-1; 8 nucleotides line up with TRBD2. Unmatched junction bases numbered 11, after V lost 0 bases and J lost 4 bases. CDR1 is LGHNA, CDR2 YSLEER, per germline. This CDR3 is built from 18 residues. CDR3 coding DNA: TGCGCCAGCAGCCAAGAGATGGGTGGCGGGGGGATTTACAATGAGCAGTTCTTC. Protein: CASSQEMGGGGIYNEQFF.

Only a few counts were recorded for this clonotype. V and J are TRBV6-2 or TRBV6-3 and TRBJ2-5; no clear D gene. The ends were cut back, 5 bases at V and 5 bases at J, with 24 bases in the middle. This CDR3 contains 17 residues. CDR1 MNHEY and CDR2 SVGEGT come from the germline V gene. DNA of the CDR3: TGTGCCAGCAGTCAATCATATTGGGGTTTATCCGGGGAGACCCAGTACTTC. As protein: CASSQSYWGLSGETQYF.

Only a few counts were recorded for this clonotype. The V and J genes are TRBV7-9 and TRBJ1-2; D is perhaps TRBD1 (6 bases). CDR1 and CDR2 (germline): SEHNR, FQNEAQ (reference sequence). The CDR3 has 13 amino acids. V was clipped by 7 bases and J by 2 bases, with 11 bases between them. The chain's CDR3 is CASMQTGNYGYTF. DNA for the CDR3: TGTGCCAGCATGCAGACAGGAAACTATGGCTACACCTTC.

This clonotype was counted a few times. The V and J genes are TRBV5-1 and TRBJ2-5; 11 nucleotides match TRBD2. Trimming removed 5 bases from V and 1 base from J; junction bases left unmatched: 7. Germline CDR1 and CDR2: SGHRS and YFSETQ. The CDR3 is 16 residues long. The CDR3 loop reads CASRVGTSGVQETQYF. In DNA form, the CDR3 reads TGCGCCAGCAGGGTTGGGACTAGCGGAGTCCAAGAGACCCAGTACTTC.

The CDR3 protein is CASRDGPNYGYTF. The CDR3, as DNA: TGTGCCAGCCGGGACGGACCTAACTATGGCTACACCTTC. The chain combines TRBV10-3 with TRBJ1-2, with a tentative D call TRBD1 (5 bases). Per the germline V gene, CDR1 is ENHRY and CDR2 is SYGVKD. V lost 10 bases to trimming and J lost 0 bases, with 12 bases between them. CDR3 length: 13 residues.

V gene TRBV20-1 combines with J gene TRBJ2-5, with unresolved D. Trimming stripped 2 bases from V and 1 base from J, with 5 bases between. This CDR3 spans 12 amino acids. The V gene's germline CDR1 is DFQATT and CDR2 SNEGSKA (reference sequence). CDR3 DNA: TGCAGTGCTAGACCCCTCCAAGAGACCCAGTACTTC. Its protein is CSARPLQETQYF.

A remark on this clonotype: An end of the junction differs from the germline gene, which may be a read error. The gene calls are TRBV7-8 and TRBJ2-3, with D possibly being TRBD2 (6 bases). Looked up from germline, CDR1 is SGHVS and CDR2 is FQNEAQ. The CDR3 length is 16 residues. CDR3 sequence (DNA): TGTGCCAGCAGCTTAGTTCTGGGACTTAGCACAGATATGCAGTATTTT. Residues: CASSLVLGLSTDMQYF.

With regard to this clonotype: One end of the junction varies from germline; a read error may be responsible. The chain combines TRBV6-5 with TRBJ1-1, with D possibly matching TRBD1 (6 bases). The CDR3 sequence is 15 residues long. The germline V gene has CDR1 MNHEY and CDR2 SVGAGI. The CDR3 bases are TGTGCCAGCAGTTACTCCAGGGGAGGGACCACTGAGGCTTTCTTT. Its protein product is CASSYSRGGTTEAFF.

The CDR3 sequence: CSARDIRNSNQPQHF. The CDR3 bases are TGCAGTGCTAGAGATATCAGGAATAGCAATCAGCCCCAGCATTTT. The chain combines TRBV20-1 with TRBJ1-5; D is undetermined. This CDR3 is built from 15 residues. CDR1 DFQATT and CDR2 SNEGSKA come from the germline V gene (reference sequence). Trimming pared 0 bases from V and 0 bases from J, leaving 9 bases between.

The gene calls are TRBV23-1 and TRBJ1-1; D not certain. TRBV23-1 belongs to the ORF category, with a function that is uncertain. Trimming stripped 7 bases from V and 11 bases from J, with 11 bases between. This CDR3 is built from 10 residues. The CDR3 protein is CASIPSRAFF. The CDR3 coding sequence is TGCGCCAGCATCCCTTCGCGGGCTTTCTTT.

This clonotype was recorded at least ten times. The genes are TRBV28 and TRBJ1-5; D call uncertain. CDR1 is MDHEN and CDR2 is SYDVKM in the germline V gene. This CDR3 spans 16 amino acids. V was pared by 8 bases and J by 4 bases, with 21 bases between. The CDR3 sequence is CASLLSYRVFNQPQHF. In nucleotides, the CDR3 is TGTGCCAGCCTCCTTTCGTACCGGGTCTTTAATCAGCCCCAGCATTTT.

The chain couples TRBV7-6 to TRBJ2-1; 10 bases match TRBD1. The V and J ends lost 4 bases and 7 bases, in that order; junction bases with no gene match: 10. This CDR3 region has 16 residues. The germline CDR1 and CDR2 sequences are SGHVS and FNYEAQ. In DNA form, the CDR3 reads TGTGCCAGCAGCTCCCAGGACAGGGGGAATCAGAATGAGCAGTTCTTC. Its translation is CASSSQDRGNQNEQFF.

This clonotype has a handful of counts. The chain uses TRBV14 and TRBJ2-7, with D possibly being TRBD1 (6 bases). Germline V gives CDR1 SGHDN, CDR2 FVKESK. V gave up 0 bases and J gave up 3 bases, with 9 bases separating them. The CDR3 runs to 14 residues. CDR3 region: CASSQEGHYYEQYF. The CDR3 DNA sequence: TGTGCCAGCAGCCAAGAGGGACACTACTACGAGCAGTACTTC.

The chain joins TRBV29-1 to TRBJ1-2, with TRBD1 matching 7 bases. Germline-derived CDR1 and CDR2 are SQVTM and ANQGSEA. V gave up 6 bases and J gave up 6 bases; unmatched junction bases: 10. This CDR3 region has 13 residues. The CDR3 DNA reads TGCAGCGTCCCGGGACAGCAGGAAGATGGCTACACCTTC. Amino acid sequence: CSVPGQQEDGYTF.

The chain links TRBV6-2 or TRBV6-3 to TRBJ2-1, with 7 nucleotides matching TRBD2. Germline V gene data show CDR1 as MNHEY and CDR2 as SVGEGT. J gave up 1 base and V 6 bases, and 9 bases lay outside the gene matches. The length of the CDR3 is 16 residues. CDR3 bases: TGTGCCAGCAGATACGGTGGGGGGGGTTCCTACAATGAGCAGTTCTTC. Protein sequence: CASRYGGGGSYNEQFF.

The chain has TRBV20-1 and TRBJ2-7, with D perhaps matching TRBD1 (5 bases). The CDR3 runs to 12 residues. Trimming took 1 base from V and 3 from J, leaving 7 bases between them. Per germline, CDR1 DFQATT and CDR2 SNEGSKA (reference sequence). For the CDR3, the DNA is TGCAGTGCTAGAGTCAGGGACTACGAGCAGTACTTC. Protein product: CSARVRDYEQYF.